The present TCR beta chain was sequenced within a study of blood T cells in healthy people across ages. Study-level findings and limits: Donor CMV infection status was unknown, possibly confounding age-related changes in expanded clonotypes. Both higher diversity and more naive CD4+ cells marked long-lived donors when set against aged donors.

This clonotype was seen a few times. Its antigen is unidentified. This CDR3 comprises 15 residues. V dropped 1 base and J dropped 4; count of bases not matched to a gene: 3. With a J-beta primer mix and a sample-barcoded 5' primer, a second PCR ran roughly 6 to 11 cycles. TCRdb recomputed calls from the 5' RACE reads with MiXCR, one row per CDR3 protein. Among approximately 770,000 distinct CDR3 sequences listed, roughly 50% were seen once. The individuals who served as donors were healthy Caucasians living in Russia, aged about 6 to 95. Source material: blood. This clonotype originated in a young man in good health. This sequence joins TRBV12-3 or TRBV12-4 and TRBJ2-1, with 8 bases fitting TRBD1. The CDR3 DNA sequence: TGTGCCAGCAGTTTAGGGACAGGGTTGTACAATGAGCAGTTCTTC. Its translation: CASSLGTGLYNEQFF.